This section outlines one T cell receptor beta chain sequence together with its context. The CDR3 has 16 residues. Looked up from germline, CDR1 is SGHDN and CDR2 is FVKESK. The germline V and J ends were trimmed by 4 bases and 6 bases, with 16 bases remaining between them. This sample stems from a study of blood T cell repertoires in COVID-19. Study overall: The study drew acute and convalescent COVID-19 samples from the United States, Italy and Spain. Sample material is recorded as cDNA or gDNA derived from T cells, B-cell-depleted T cells, or PBMCs.

Per the original data handling: Estimation of nucleated cell counts relied on the amplification of reference gene primers. Clones were read by immunoSEQ multiplex PCR, and TCRdb kept only the in-frame ones, dropping some. V and J calls plus clone size are reproduced from that table; the DNA served to infer D and trimming. The data hold 150,000 to 200,000 clones, with under 95% observed a single time. This TCR was recovered from a man younger than 30 with acute or convalescent COVID-19. The specimen sequenced was peripheral blood. The chain links TRBV14 to TRBJ1-6; D is uncertain. The CDR3 sequence: CASSRAQPRGNSPLHF. The CDR3 DNA reads TGTGCCAGCAGCCGAGCACAGCCCCGTGGTAATTCACCCCTCCACTTT.